Presented here are 27 T cell receptor beta chains from one specimen sequenced in a study of cytomegalovirus exposure and HLA in healthy donors. The repertoire was sequenced with immunoSEQ multiplex PCR; TCRdb's copy has only in-frame clones and lacks some. This table holds some 140,000 clones, just under 85% found once. Sequenced material: PBMCs. Receptors were obtained from a woman in her 30s in good health and CMV-seronegative.

Comment on this clone: Other nucleotide sequences in the sample specify the same CDR3. V is TRBV5-1 and J is TRBJ2-2; 7 bases agree with TRBD2. Trimming at V came to 2 bases and at J to 4 bases, leaving 2 bases not matched to a gene. Germline-derived CDR1 and CDR2 are SGHRS and YFSETQ. CDR3 length equals 14 residues. CDR3 nucleotide sequence: TGCGCCAGCAGCTTTACGGGGGGCACCGGGGAGCTGTTTTTT. It yields the protein CASSFTGGTGELFF.

This clone was seen just once. V is TRBV7-6 and J is TRBJ2-7, with a possible D match to TRBD2 (5 bases). Germline V gene data show CDR1 as SGHVS and CDR2 as FNYEAQ. The CDR3 runs 13 residues. With 3 bases removed from V and 4 bases from J, the gap between germline ends came to 10 bases. The DNA for the CDR3 is TGTGCCAGCAGCTTGGGAGTTGAATACGAGCAGTACTTC. It encodes CASSLGVEYEQYF.

This clone was counted a single time. The genes are TRBV6-5 and TRBJ1-1; no firm D call. The ends were cut back, 8 bases at V and 1 base at J, with 11 bases in the middle. This CDR3 has 13 amino acids. CDR1 and CDR2 (germline): MNHEY, SVGAGI. Here the CDR3 reads CASRRGGNTEAFF. The CDR3 DNA follows: TGTGCCAGCCGGCGGGGTGGGAACACTGAAGCTTTCTTT.

In this sample, this clone turned up once. This rearrangement joins TRBV30 to TRBJ1-2; possible D gene TRBD1, 5 bases. V was trimmed by 4 bases and J by 3 bases, leaving 12 bases between them. The CDR3 runs to 13 residues. Per germline, CDR1 GTSNPN and CDR2 SVGIG (reference sequence). The CDR3 region has the DNA TGTGCCTGGAAGGGCAGGGCGGACTATGGCTACACCTTC. It encodes CAWKGRADYGYTF. Full variable domain (outside the CDR3, taken from reference TRBV30 and TRBJ1-2): SQTIHQWPATLVQPVGSPLSLECTVEGTSNPNLYWYRQAAGRGLQLLFYSVGIGQISSEVPQNLSASRPQDRQFILSSKKLLLSDSGFYLCAWKGRADYGYTFGSGTRLTVV.

The genes are TRBV18 and TRBJ2-3; 12 bases fit TRBD2. Germline lookup yields CDR1 KGHSH and CDR2 LQKENI. With 3 bases clipped from V and 0 bases from J, the junction kept 7 bases outside the gene matches. The CDR3 extends over 18 amino acids. This CDR3 is CASSPLAGGLGSTDTQYF. CDR3 nucleotide sequence: TGTGCCAGCTCACCCCTAGCGGGGGGGCTTGGTAGCACAGATACGCAGTATTTT.

This chain links TRBV27 with TRBJ2-5, with D perhaps TRBD1 (6 bases). Trimming stripped 5 bases from V and 0 bases from J, with 10 bases between. The CDR3 length is 14 residues. The germline gives CDR1 MNHEY, CDR2 SMNVEV (reference sequence). In nucleotides, the CDR3 is TGTGCCAGCAGTCCCGGACAGAACCAAGAGACCCAGTACTTC. It is translated as CASSPGQNQETQYF.

This clone was counted between two and nine times. The chain recombines TRBV2 with TRBJ2-7; 7 bases map to TRBD1. The V and J ends lost 7 bases and 4 bases, in that order; junction bases with no gene match: 7. This CDR3 is 13 amino acids long. The germline CDR1 and CDR2 sequences are SNHLY and FYNNEI. CDR3: CASNTGDSYEQYF. The CDR3 region has the DNA TGTGCCAGCAATACAGGGGATTCTTACGAGCAGTACTTC.

The chain recombines TRBV18 with TRBJ1-2; perhaps TRBD1 as D (6 bases). Trimming took 2 bases from V and 2 from J, leaving 9 bases between them. There are 14 residues in the CDR3. Germline CDR1 and CDR2: KGHSH and LQKENI. The CDR3 region is CASSPGTRNYGYTF. The CDR3 DNA sequence: TGTGCCAGCTCACCAGGGACAAGAAACTATGGCTACACCTTC.

This rearrangement joins TRBV5-4 to TRBJ1-5, with TRBD1 identical over 8 bases. V shed 3 bases, J shed 4 bases, and the junction held 6 bases outside the gene matches. The germline V gene has CDR1 SGHNT and CDR2 YYREEE (reference sequence). The CDR3 length is 15 residues. CDR3 protein: CASSSGTGVNQPQHF. As DNA, the CDR3 is TGTGCCAGCAGCTCTGGGACAGGAGTAAATCAGCCCCAGCATTTT.

This clone was seen only once. This rearrangement joins TRBV6-6 to TRBJ2-7; D ambiguous. Germline-derived CDR1 and CDR2 are MNHNY and SVGAGI (reference sequence). The ends were cut back, 2 bases at V and 2 bases at J, with 7 bases in the middle. The CDR3 length is 13 residues. The CDR3 reads CASSYQRTYEQYF. CDR3 nucleotides: TGTGCCAGCAGTTACCAGAGGACCTACGAGCAGTACTTC.

This clone was observed a few times. The chain has TRBV5-1 and TRBJ2-2, with D maybe TRBD2 (5 bases). The germline V gene has CDR1 SGHRS and CDR2 YFSETQ. The V gene lost 1 base and the J gene lost 7 bases, with 11 bases spanning the gap. This CDR3 contains 14 residues. The CDR3 loop reads CASSLSSVNGELFF. DNA for the CDR3: TGCGCCAGCAGCTTGAGTAGCGTAAACGGGGAGCTGTTTTTT.

The count of this clone is one. The chain recombines TRBV7-3 with TRBJ2-7; 7 positions agree with TRBD1. Germline V gene sequence: CDR1 SGHTA, CDR2 FQGTGA. V lost 1 base and J lost 6; bases outside the gene matches: 3. This CDR3 has 13 residues. The CDR3 sequence is CASSLSTGAEQYF. CDR3 in DNA: TGTGCCAGCAGCTTAAGTACAGGGGCCGAGCAGTACTTC.

The gene calls are TRBV27 and TRBJ2-3, with TRBD1 identical over 7 bases. The CDR3 has 15 residues. Trimming removed 8 bases from V and 0 bases from J; junction bases left unmatched: 8. The V gene's germline CDR1 is MNHEY and CDR2 SMNVEV (reference sequence). The CDR3 sequence is CASPRGGGSTDTQYF. In DNA form, the CDR3 reads TGTGCCAGCCCAAGAGGGGGCGGGAGCACAGATACGCAGTATTTT.

The rearrangement joins TRBV7-9 to TRBJ2-7; TRBD1 aligns across 9 bases. Germline loops: CDR1 SEHNR, CDR2 FQNEAQ (reference sequence). The CDR3 spans 15 residues. The V and J ends lost 0 bases and 0 bases, in that order; junction bases with no gene match: 0. The CDR3 coding sequence is TGTGCCAGCAGCTTAGCGACAGGGGGCTCCTACGAGCAGTACTTC. Translation: CASSLATGGSYEQYF.

The genes are TRBV19 and TRBJ2-3; 11 bases are a match to TRBD1. Germline V gene lookup returns CDR1 LNHDA and CDR2 SQIVND (reference sequence). Germline trimming cut 6 bases from V and 5 bases from J; bases unmatched to any gene: 7. The CDR3 extends over 15 amino acids. CDR3 region: CASSPGQGDVDTQYF. In DNA, the CDR3 is TGTGCCAGTAGCCCGGGACAGGGGGATGTAGATACGCAGTATTTT.

This clone was seen only a few times. The V gene is TRBV2, the J gene TRBJ2-7; unclear D gene. Germline V gene lookup returns CDR1 SNHLY and CDR2 FYNNEI. The ends were cut back, 6 bases at V and 3 bases at J, with 9 bases in the middle. The CDR3 has 12 amino acids. CDR3 DNA: TGTGCCAGCAGGGCGGCGGACTACGAGCAGTACTTC. Protein product: CASRAADYEQYF.

The gene calls are TRBV15 and TRBJ1-4; D gene uncertain. There are 16 residues in the CDR3. Trimming removed 5 bases at V and 2 bases at J, with 15 bases between. Per the germline V gene, CDR1 is LNHNV and CDR2 is YYDKDF (reference sequence). The CDR3 here is CATSPAPTSTNEKLFF. CDR3 nucleotides: TGTGCCACCAGCCCGGCGCCGACTTCCACTAATGAAAAACTGTTTTTT. Full variable domain (outside the CDR3, taken from reference TRBV15 and TRBJ1-4): DAMVIQNPRYQVTQFGKPVTLSCSQTLNHNVMYWYQQKSSQAPKLLFHYYDKDFNNEADTPDNFQSRRPNTSFCFLDIRSPGLGDTAMYLCATSPAPTSTNEKLFFGSGTQLSVL.

The chain uses TRBV30 and TRBJ2-5; 7 nucleotides align to TRBD2. The CDR3 covers 14 residues. Trimming cost V 5 bases and J 0 bases; bases outside gene matches: 6. Germline V gene lookup returns CDR1 GTSNPN and CDR2 SVGIG (reference sequence). The CDR3, as DNA: TGTGCCTGGGAGCGGGGAACTTACCAAGAGACCCAGTACTTC. Amino acids: CAWERGTYQETQYF.

The chain employs TRBV9 and TRBJ2-3, with 7 bases that match TRBD1. CDR1 SGDLS and CDR2 YYNGEE come from the germline V gene. This CDR3 is 15 amino acids long. The J segment lost 3 bases and the V segment lost 1 base, leaving 5 bases of the junction unmatched. CDR3 nucleotide sequence: TGTGCCAGCAGCGTAACAGGGGCACGGACAGATACGCAGTATTTT. It specifies CASSVTGARTDTQYF.

The chain has TRBV7-3 and TRBJ2-1; TRBD2 matches at 12 bases. CDR1 and CDR2 (germline): SGHTA, FQGTGA. The CDR3 runs to 15 residues. With 2 bases clipped from V and 7 bases from J, the junction kept 3 bases outside the gene matches. In DNA form, the CDR3 reads TGTGCCAGCAGCTTACTAGCGGGGGGGCTAAATGAGCAGTTCTTC. It codes for CASSLLAGGLNEQFF.

The chain recombines TRBV28 with TRBJ1-5; TRBD1 agrees at 7 bases. The germline CDR1 and CDR2 sequences are MDHEN and SYDVKM. The CDR3 loop spans 14 amino acids. The junction had 6 bases not matched to a gene; V was cut back by 10 bases and J by 0 bases. The CDR3 nucleotides are TGTGCCATTAAGGGACAGATTAGCAATCAGCCCCAGCATTTT. It yields the protein CAIKGQISNQPQHF.

The genes are TRBV4-1 and TRBJ2-7, with a tentative D call TRBD1 (6 bases). CDR1 is MGHRA and CDR2 is YSYEKL in the germline V gene. The CDR3 has 14 amino acids. Between the trimmed V and J ends, which lost 3 bases and 3 bases, there was a span of 12 bases. CDR3: CASSHQTGIYEQYF. CDR3 bases: TGCGCCAGCAGCCATCAAACAGGGATCTACGAGCAGTACTTC.

The chain is built from TRBV29-1 and TRBJ2-7, with 9 bases that match TRBD1. CDR3 size: 13 residues. The germline V gene has CDR1 SQVTM and CDR2 ANQGSEA. Losses at the gene ends were 4 bases for V and 0 bases for J; bases not matched to a gene: 1. The CDR3 bases are TGCAGCGTTGGGACAGGGGTCTCCTACGAGCAGTACTTC. It translates to CSVGTGVSYEQYF.

V is TRBV4-3 and J is TRBJ2-5; 12 positions agree with TRBD2. With 0 bases clipped from V and 7 bases from J, the junction kept 12 bases outside the gene matches. This CDR3 is built from 18 residues. The germline V gene has CDR1 LGHNA and CDR2 YSLEER. For the CDR3, the DNA is TGCGCCAGCAGCCAAGATCATACTAGCGGGGGGACGCTGGGGACCCAGTACTTC. Residues: CASSQDHTSGGTLGTQYF.

J is TRBJ1-5 and V is TRBV5-5, with 10 bases lining up with TRBD1. Per the germline V gene, CDR1 is SGHKS and CDR2 is YYEKEE (reference sequence). This CDR3 is built from 16 residues. With 4 bases clipped from V and 0 bases from J, the junction kept 4 bases outside the gene matches. The CDR3 sequence is CASSPRTGGSNQPQHF. The CDR3 bases are TGTGCCAGCAGCCCGAGGACAGGGGGTAGCAATCAGCCCCAGCATTTT.

The V gene is TRBV12-5, the J gene TRBJ1-5; D is undetermined. The CDR3 sequence is 15 residues long. V lost 3 bases and J lost 0, with 9 bases in between. The germline V gene has CDR1 LGHNT and CDR2 FRNRAP. For the CDR3, the DNA is TGTGCTAGTGGTTTTAAACTTTGTAGCAATCAGCCCCAGCATTTT. Protein: CASGFKLCSNQPQHF.

The V and J genes are TRBV28 and TRBJ2-3, with D perhaps TRBD2 (5 bases). CDR3 length: 14 residues. Trimming removed 3 bases at V and 5 bases at J, with 12 bases between. Germline-derived CDR1 and CDR2 are MDHEN and SYDVKM. The CDR3 DNA follows: TGTGCCAGCAGTTTTGAGGGTGCCGGAGATACGCAGTATTTT. Protein: CASSFEGAGDTQYF.